These T cell receptor beta chains were read from a single sample in a study of blood T cells in healthy people across ages. TCRdb independently ran MiXCR on the 5' RACE reads; one entry per CDR3 protein. Counted here are roughly 1.5 million distinct CDR3 sequences, 42% occurring once; the ten biggest clones make up 4%. Material for sequencing was blood. These receptors originate from a woman aged 18-35 years in good health. CDR3s include the opening cysteine and the closing phenylalanine or tryptophan. D genes are given only for firm matches. Clone size is shown for a subset of rows, as once, few, many or a class of expanded clone.

TRBJ1-6 few NA TRBV20-1 TGCAGTGCTAGCGCAGGACTGAATTATAATTCACCCCTCCACTTT CSASAGLNYNSPLHF
TRBJ2-7 once TRBD2 TRBV9 TGTGCCAGCAGCGTAGGCTTCTACGGGGGGGCCCCCAATGAGCAGTACTTC CASSVGFYGGAPNEQYF
TRBJ2-3 many TRBD2 TRBV20-1 TGCAGTGCTGGGACTAGGCAAGGAGCAGATACGCAGTATTTT CSAGTRQGADTQYF
TRBJ1-3 once NA TRBV29-1 TGCAGCGTTGTGGTAGGCACGGGAAACACCATATATTTT CSVVVGTGNTIYF
TRBJ2-6 NA NA TRBV7-3 TGTGCCAGCAGCCTCACGGGACGGACCGCCCTCGGGGCCAACGTCCTGACTTTC CASSLTGRTALGANVLTF
TRBJ1-1 NA NA TRBV5-5 TGTGCCAGCAGCTTGGTTCAGGGAGGGGTTACTGAAGCTTTCTTT CASSLVQGGVTEAFF
TRBJ2-1 NA TRBD1 TRBV20-1 TGCAGTGCCGGGCCGGGACAGGGGTTGAATGAGCAGTTCTTC CSAGPGQGLNEQFF
TRBJ2-1 NA NA TRBV12-3/TRBV12-4 TGTGCCAGCAGTGCAGACAACCAAGAGACCCAGTTCTTC CASSADNQETQFF
TRBJ2-2 few NA TRBV7-2 TGTGCCAGCAGCCATAGTACCGGGGAGCTGTTTTTT CASSHSTGELFF
TRBJ2-3 NA NA TRBV20-1 TGCAGTGCGCCTTGGACCACAGATACGCAGTATTTT CSAPWTTDTQYF
TRBJ2-3 few TRBD1 TRBV28 TGTGCCAGCAGTCCAAGGTGGGACAGGGAACCAGATACGCAGTATTTT CASSPRWDREPDTQYF
TRBJ2-7 NA NA TRBV18 TGTGCCGGCTCACCACCGGACGCCTCCTACGAGCAGTACTTC CAGSPPDASYEQYF
TRBJ2-5 NA NA TRBV20-1 TGCAGTGCTAGCGAACACCAAGAGACCCAGTACTTC CSASEHQETQYF
TRBJ2-1 few NA TRBV7-2 TGTGCCAGCAGCTTAGCTCCGGGACACAGCTCCTACAATGAGCAGTTCTTC CASSLAPGHSSYNEQFF
TRBJ2-3 NA NA TRBV2 TGTGCCAGCAGCGTTCAAGATACGCAGTATTTT CASSVQDTQYF
TRBJ2-3 few TRBD2 TRBV27 TGTGCCAGCAGGCGACTAGCCGGGGCCACAGATACGCAGTATTTT CASRRLAGATDTQYF
TRBJ2-1 NA NA TRBV6-2/TRBV6-3 TGTGCCAGCAGTTACGATTCGAGAGGGCAGTTCTTC CASSYDSRGQFF
TRBJ2-3 few NA TRBV21-1 TGTGCCAGCGTTTGGCCGGGGACAGGTCGCACAGATACGCAGTATTTT CASVWPGTGRTDTQYF
TRBJ2-4 NA TRBD2 TRBV11-2 TGTGCCAGCAGCCTCTGGTCTAGCGGGGGGTCGGGCAAAAACATTCGGTACTTC CASSLWSSGGSGKNIRYF
TRBJ2-1 NA NA TRBV7-2 TGTGCCAGCAGCTTAACGGTCATCGTCTCCTACAATGAGCAGTTCTTC CASSLTVIVSYNEQFF
TRBJ2-4 NA NA TRBV6-2/TRBV6-3 TGTGCCACCACGAACCGGGACCTCTCCCAGGAGCAGTACTTC CATTNRDLSQEQYF
TRBJ1-1 NA NA TRBV7-9 TGTGCCAGCAGCTTTCGGGCGGATACGAACACTGAAGCTTTCTTT CASSFRADTNTEAFF
TRBJ1-2 NA NA TRBV20-1 TGCAGTTATCAGCTTTACTATGGCTACACCTTC CSYQLYYGYTF
TRBJ2-3 NA NA TRBV12-3/TRBV12-4 TGTGCCAGCAGCTGGGGTAACGGGCAGTATTTT CASSWGNGQYF
TRBJ2-1 NA NA TRBV12-3/TRBV12-4 TGTGCCAGCAGTTTCCTGGCGGCCATACCCGTCAGTGAGCAGTTCTTC CASSFLAAIPVSEQFF
TRBJ1-2 once TRBD1 TRBV3-1 TGTGCCAGCAGCCCTACCCCGGGACAGTTCTATGGCTACACCTTC CASSPTPGQFYGYTF
TRBJ2-1 many TRBD2 TRBV3-1 TGTGCCAGCAGCCAGGCCGGAGCGGGAAAATCCAATGAGCAGTTCTTC CASSQAGAGKSNEQFF
TRBJ2-7 NA NA TRBV9 TGTGCCAGCAGCGTAGATGGGTGCGAGCAGTACTTC CASSVDGCEQYF
TRBJ2-1 NA TRBD2 TRBV20-1 TGCAGTGCTAGAGTGAGCGGGGGCTCCTACAATGAGCAGTTCTTC CSARVSGGSYNEQFF
TRBJ2-3 once NA TRBV20-1 TGCAGTGCTAGCTCTGACAGCCCCACAGATACGCAGTATTTT CSASSDSPTDTQYF
TRBJ2-7 NA TRBD2 TRBV15 TGTGCCACCAGCACGCGGGGGGATTACGAGCAGTACTTC CATSTRGDYEQYF
TRBJ2-3 NA TRBD2 TRBV7-2 TGTGCCAGCAGCCCCGTGGGGGGGACTGCTCCCACAGATACGCAGTATTTT CASSPVGGTAPTDTQYF
TRBJ2-1 few NA TRBV13 TGTGCCAGCAGCCTCCTGGCAGGTGGAGTCGACAATGAGCAGTTCTTC CASSLLAGGVDNEQFF
TRBJ2-5 NA NA TRBV5-1 TGCGCCAGCAGCTTTAATCCTTCAGCGCAAGAGACCCAGTACTTC CASSFNPSAQETQYF
TRBJ2-5 NA TRBD2 TRBV13 TGTGACAGCAGCATTGGACTAGCGGGGGCGGAGACCCAGTACTTC CDSSIGLAGAETQYF
TRBJ2-1 NA NA TRBV20-1 TGCAGTGCTACAGGCCCGGGGTACAATGAGCAGTTCTTC CSATGPGYNEQFF
TRBJ1-1 NA TRBD1 TRBV27 TGTGCCAGCAGTGCCGCCCGACAGGGAAACACTGAAGCTTTCTTT CASSAARQGNTEAFF
TRBJ1-1 few NA TRBV4-1 TGCGCCAGCAGCCAAACTAAACAGGGGAACACTGAAGCTTTCTTT CASSQTKQGNTEAFF
TRBJ2-3 NA TRBD2 TRBV4-1 TGCGCCAGCAAGGGAGTAGCGGGAAAGCCAGATACGCAGTATTTT CASKGVAGKPDTQYF
TRBJ2-1 few TRBD1 TRBV28 TGTGCCAGCAGTGTTACGGGACAGGGGGCAAGGAATGAGCAGTTCTTC CASSVTGQGARNEQFF
TRBJ2-1 NA TRBD2 TRBV29-1 TGCAGCCTTCGACTAGCGGGAGGGCCAAATGAGCAGTTCTTC CSLRLAGGPNEQFF
TRBJ2-1 few TRBD1 TRBV15 TGTGCCACCAGCGCGCCCCTAGGGACAGGGGTCAATGAGCAGTTCTTC CATSAPLGTGVNEQFF
TRBJ2-7 NA NA TRBV5-1 TGCGCCAGCAGGGTCAGAGGCGGGCGCTACGAGCAGTACTTC CASRVRGGRYEQYF
TRBJ2-3 NA NA TRBV10-3 TGTGCCATCAGTGAGACACAGCCGGGGACAGATACGCAGTATTTT CAISETQPGTDTQYF
TRBJ1-5 NA NA TRBV5-6 TGTGCCAGCAGCTTGAATTCTGCCTTCAATCAGCCCCAGCATTTT CASSLNSAFNQPQHF
TRBJ2-3 NA NA TRBV6-2/TRBV6-3 TGTGCCAACGCCCGACGGGGGACTGGAGGGAGCGCCTCGGGAAGCACAGATACGCAGTATTTT CANARRGTGGSASGSTDTQYF
TRBJ1-2 few TRBD1 TRBV5-5 TGTGCCAGCAATTTACAACAGGGGGCCTATGGCTACACCTTC CASNLQQGAYGYTF
TRBJ2-7 few TRBD2 TRBV29-1 TGCAGCGTTGGAGTGAGACTAGCGGGAGAAGGTGAGCAGTACTTC CSVGVRLAGEGEQYF
TRBJ1-5 few TRBD1 TRBV5-1 TGCGCCAGCAGCTTGGTGGCAGGGGGCTCCGGTCAGCCCCAGCATTTT CASSLVAGGSGQPQHF
TRBJ2-3 few NA TRBV12-3/TRBV12-4 TGTGCCAGCAGTTTCCGACGTCTTGGCACAGATACGCAGTATTTT CASSFRRLGTDTQYF
TRBJ1-2 NA TRBD1 TRBV4-2 TGTGCCAGCAGCCAAGATGAGAGGACAGGGTATGGAGGCTACACCTTC CASSQDERTGYGGYTF
TRBJ1-4 NA NA TRBV7-6 TGTGCCAGCAGCCCAACAGAGTCAGCTAATGAAAAACTGTTTTTT CASSPTESANEKLFF
TRBJ1-2 NA NA TRBV2 TGTGCCAGCAGTGTCCGGAAGGATAGTTATGGCTACACCTTC CASSVRKDSYGYTF
TRBJ2-3 NA TRBD2 TRBV4-2 TGTGCCAGCAGCCAAGAGGTGGGAGGGGCCTTCAATACGCAGTATTTT CASSQEVGGAFNTQYF
TRBJ1-2 NA NA TRBV7-9 TGTGCCAGCAGCTTAGTTCTGCGCCTTAACTATGGCTACACCTTC CASSLVLRLNYGYTF